This paragraph reports one T cell receptor beta chain. These data originate in a study of blood T cell repertoires in COVID-19. Study as a whole: Collection of acute and convalescent COVID-19 samples took place in the United States, Italy and Spain. PBMCs, B-cell-depleted T cells, or T cells were the source of the cDNA or gDNA that made up the material.

Original analysis: Estimates of nucleated cell counts were drawn from the amplification of reference gene primers. The assay was immunoSEQ multiplex PCR, and TCRdb's table has in-frame clones only and misses some. V and J calls and clone size follow that table, whereas D and trimming were derived from the DNA. Altogether under 200,000 clones are present, roughly four fifths being singletons, with the ten largest covering approximately 6.1%. Trimming removed 3 bases from V and 2 bases from J, with 6 bases in between. Germline CDR1 reads ENHRY; CDR2 reads SYGVKD. CDR3 length: 13 residues. The rearrangement joins TRBV10-3 to TRBJ2-3; D is undetermined. This TCR was sampled from a woman aged 40 to 55 with acute or convalescent COVID-19. Sequenced material: peripheral blood. CDR3 region: CAISDPNTDTQYF. The CDR3, as DNA: TGTGCCATCAGTGACCCTAACACAGATACGCAGTATTTT.